This T cell receptor beta chain derives from a study of CXCR3-negative and CXCR3-positive naive CD8 T cells. Study-level results: CXCR3-positive naive cells carried more hydrophobic TRB CDR3s than CXCR3-negative naive cells did. Naive subsets did not differ in surface CD5, and the authors estimated TCR strength using properties of the TRB CDR3. Freshly isolated PBMCs were used in most assays, given partial CXCR3 loss after freezing.

The sorter processed each CD8+ T cell subset in triplicate at 280,000 or so cells apiece. The authors prepared UMI-labeled TRB cDNA libraries by 5' RACE. TCRdb re-called the 5' RACE reads and catalogs CDR3 proteins one per entry, DNA excluded. This sample's clone table lists 100,000 to 150,000 distinct CDR3 sequences. With respect to this clonotype: Its antigen is not identified.

The CDR3 spans 15 residues. CDR1 MNHEY and CDR2 SMNVEV come from the germline V gene (reference sequence). The chain carries TRBV27 and TRBJ2-2; TCRdb indicates TRBD1, and absent DNA this call remains unverified. The sequence was obtained from a human donor in good health. Some clones in this sample may be carry-over from other donors' samples. The sample consisted of naive CXCR3- CD8+ T cells from blood. Subset: CD45RO-CCR7+CD27+CD95- naive CD8+ T cells lacking CXCR3 (TNR3-). The CDR3 is CASQEDRGNTGELFF.